The following is a T cell receptor beta chain sequence with its context. The antigen is not known. This record comes from a study of T cells in localized non-small cell lung cancer. The CDR3 loop spans 16 amino acids. Germline lookup yields CDR1 SGHTA and CDR2 FQGNSA. V was clipped by 2 bases and J by 0 bases, with 14 bases between them. Study conclusions and caveats: Out of the top 100 tumor clones, a median approximately 57 were seen in adjacent lung. Uninvolved adjacent lung showed the highest T cell clonality, exceeding tumor. Sequencing was limited to one tumor region, leaving the possibility of heterogeneity open.

The assay was immunoSEQ multiplex PCR, and TCRdb's table has in-frame clones only and misses some. The table has more than 7,500 clones, 92% seen once. Material: peripheral blood, obtained before any cancer treatment. The V and J genes are TRBV7-2 and TRBJ2-7, with D hard to call. The source is a woman aged 35 to 75 with stage I squamous cell lung carcinoma. This CDR3 is CASSLSSGGRSYEQYF. The CDR3 DNA is TGTGCCAGCAGCTTAAGTAGTGGCGGCCGCTCCTACGAGCAGTACTTC.